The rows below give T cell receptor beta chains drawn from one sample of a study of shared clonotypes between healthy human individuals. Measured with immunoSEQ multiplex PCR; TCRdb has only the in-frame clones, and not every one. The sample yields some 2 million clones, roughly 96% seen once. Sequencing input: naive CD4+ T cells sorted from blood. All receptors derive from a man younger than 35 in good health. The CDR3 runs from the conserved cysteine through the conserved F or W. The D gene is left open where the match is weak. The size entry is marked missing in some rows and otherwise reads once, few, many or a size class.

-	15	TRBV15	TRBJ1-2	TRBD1	TGTGCCACCAGCTGGCCTGACAGGGTCATCTATGGCTACACCTTC	CATSWPDRVIYGYTF
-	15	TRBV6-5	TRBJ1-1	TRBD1	TGTGCCAGCAGTTACTCCGGGACAGTGAACACTGAAGCTTTCTTT	CASSYSGTVNTEAFF
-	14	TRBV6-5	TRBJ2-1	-	TGTGCCAGCCAGAGGGGGAGCTCCTACAATGAGCAGTTCTTC	CASQRGSSYNEQFF
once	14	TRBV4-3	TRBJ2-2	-	TGCGCCAGCAGCCAAGAACCCGGCCTGGGGGAGCTGTTTTTT	CASSQEPGLGELFF
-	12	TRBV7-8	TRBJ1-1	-	TGTGCCAGCAGCGCAGGGAGGACTGAAGCTTTCTTT	CASSAGRTEAFF
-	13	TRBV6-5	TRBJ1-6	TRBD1	TGTGCCAGCAGCTGGGACAGCAGTTCACCCCTCCACTTT	CASSWDSSSPLHF
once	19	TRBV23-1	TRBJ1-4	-	TGCGCCAGCAGTAATAGGGCCCTCGGCGAGATGCCAACTAATGAAAAACTGTTTTTT	CASSNRALGEMPTNEKLFF
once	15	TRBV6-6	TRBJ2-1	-	TGTGCCAGCAATGGCGGGACGATTCCCTACAATGAGCAGTTCTTC	CASNGGTIPYNEQFF
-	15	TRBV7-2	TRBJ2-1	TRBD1	TGTGCCAGCAGCTTAGTTCAGGGGGCGGGCAATGAGCAGTTCTTC	CASSLVQGAGNEQFF
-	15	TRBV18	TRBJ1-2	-	TGTGCCAGCTCACCACAGCCCAGCGTTAACTATGGCTACACCTTC	CASSPQPSVNYGYTF
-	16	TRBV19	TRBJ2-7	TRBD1	TGTGCCAGTAGCCGAAGGCCGGGACAGGGATCCTACGAGCAGTACTTC	CASSRRPGQGSYEQYF
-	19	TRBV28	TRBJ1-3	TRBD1	TGTGCCAGCAGTTTGCCCCGGGACAGGGTCCGCAACTCTGGAAACACCATATATTTT	CASSLPRDRVRNSGNTIYF
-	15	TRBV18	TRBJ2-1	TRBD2	TGTGCCAGCTCGTTGACTAGCGGGAAGGGAGGTGAGCAGTTCTTC	CASSLTSGKGGEQFF
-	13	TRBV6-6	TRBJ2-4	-	TGTGCCGGACGGGACTTAGCCAAAAACATTCAGTACTTC	CAGRDLAKNIQYF
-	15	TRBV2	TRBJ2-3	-	TGTGCCAGCAGGGCCCCAGGGATTCGCACAGATACGCAGTATTTT	CASRAPGIRTDTQYF
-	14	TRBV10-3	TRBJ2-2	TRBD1	TGTGCCATCAGTGCAAACAGGGGCACCGGGGAGCTGTTTTTT	CAISANRGTGELFF
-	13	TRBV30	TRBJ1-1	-	TGTGCCGTTATGGGGATTTTAGACACTGAAGCTTTCTTT	CAVMGILDTEAFF
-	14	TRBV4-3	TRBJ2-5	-	TGCGCCAGCAGCCAAGAAGAGGGGCGAGGGGCCCAGTACTTC	CASSQEEGRGAQYF
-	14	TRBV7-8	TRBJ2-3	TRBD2	TGTGCCAGCAGCTCATCGGGGGGGCAAGATACGCAGTATTTT	CASSSSGGQDTQYF
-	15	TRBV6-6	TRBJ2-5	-	TGTGCCAGCAGACTCGGCCTCGGACCCCGGGAGACCCAGTACTTC	CASRLGLGPRETQYF
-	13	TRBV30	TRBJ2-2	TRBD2	TGTGCCTGGAGAGCGGGAACCAGCGGGGAGCTGTTTTTT	CAWRAGTSGELFF
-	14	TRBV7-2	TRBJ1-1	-	TGTGCCAGCAGCTTAGTAGGGGGTCACACTGAAGCTTTCTTT	CASSLVGGHTEAFF
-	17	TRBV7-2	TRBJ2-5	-	TGTGCCAGCAGCTCACGTCCTAGCGCAAAGGGGGCAGAGACCCAGTACTTC	CASSSRPSAKGAETQYF
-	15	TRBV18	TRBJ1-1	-	TGTGCCAGCTCACCACCGGCCAGAAGGAACACTGAAGCTTTCTTT	CASSPPARRNTEAFF
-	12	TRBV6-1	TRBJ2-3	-	TGTGCCAGCAGTGTGACAGGAGATACGCAGTATTTT	CASSVTGDTQYF
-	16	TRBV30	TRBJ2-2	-	TGTGCCTGGAGCCTCGGGCTAGGAAGGGAAACCGGGGAGCTGTTTTTT	CAWSLGLGRETGELFF
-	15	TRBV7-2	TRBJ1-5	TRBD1	TGTGCCAGCAGCTGGACAGGGTATAGCAATCAGCCCCAGCATTTT	CASSWTGYSNQPQHF
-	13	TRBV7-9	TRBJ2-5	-	TGTGCCAGCAGCTTAGCGGGAGTGGAGACCCAGTACTTC	CASSLAGVETQYF
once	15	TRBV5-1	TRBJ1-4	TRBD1	TGCGCCAGCAGCTTACAGGGGTCGGGGGATGAAAAACTGTTTTTT	CASSLQGSGDEKLFF
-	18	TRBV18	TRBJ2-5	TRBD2	TGTGCCAGCTGGGACAGGTGGACTAGCGGGAGGGGTCAAGAGACCCAGTACTTC	CASWDRWTSGRGQETQYF
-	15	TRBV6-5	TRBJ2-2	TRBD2	TGTGCCAGCGCCCCCAGCGGGGGGGCAACCGGGGAGCTGTTTTTT	CASAPSGGATGELFF
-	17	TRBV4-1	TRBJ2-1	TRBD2	TGCGCCAGCAGCCACCCTACTAGCGGGGTTACCTACAATGAGCAGTTCTTC	CASSHPTSGVTYNEQFF
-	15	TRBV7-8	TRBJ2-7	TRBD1	TGTGCCAGCAGCTTTGCCGGGACAGGGGGGTACGAGCAGTACTTC	CASSFAGTGGYEQYF
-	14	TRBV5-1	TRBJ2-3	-	TGCGCCAGCACCCCCAGGGCCCGCACAGATACGCAGTATTTT	CASTPRARTDTQYF
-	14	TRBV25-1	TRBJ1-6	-	TGTGCCAGCAGTGGGCTCCTACATAATTCACCCCTCCACTTT	CASSGLLHNSPLHF
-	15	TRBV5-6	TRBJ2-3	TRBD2	TGTGCCAGCAGCGAGGGACTAGGGAGCACAGATACGCAGTATTTT	CASSEGLGSTDTQYF
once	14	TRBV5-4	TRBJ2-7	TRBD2	TGTGCCAGCAGCCAGGGACTAGCGGGAGGCGAGCAGTACTTC	CASSQGLAGGEQYF
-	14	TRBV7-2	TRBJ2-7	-	TGTGCCAGCAGCTCGCTCATGAGCTCCTACGAGCAGTACTTC	CASSSLMSSYEQYF
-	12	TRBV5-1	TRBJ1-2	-	TGCGCCAGCAGCTTGGAGACTCCTGGGGGCACCTTC	CASSLETPGGTF
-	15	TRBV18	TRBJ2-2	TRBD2	TGTGCCAGCTCACCAGGACTAGCGGGTACCGGGGAGCTGTTTTTT	CASSPGLAGTGELFF
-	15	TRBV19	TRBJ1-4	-	TGTGCCAGTAGTATACCCGGGACAACTAATGAAAAACTGTTTTTT	CASSIPGTTNEKLFF
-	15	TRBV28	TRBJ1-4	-	TGTGCCAGCAGTTCCTCTTCCAGGGTAGATGAAAAACTGTTTTTT	CASSSSSRVDEKLFF
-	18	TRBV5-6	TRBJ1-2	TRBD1	TGTGCCAGCAGCTTAGTTGGACAGGCAAAGTCGGGCCTGGATGGCTACACCTTC	CASSLVGQAKSGLDGYTF
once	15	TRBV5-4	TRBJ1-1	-	TGTGCCAGCAGTTTCCACGGGAGAGGAAACACTGAAGCTTTCTTT	CASSFHGRGNTEAFF
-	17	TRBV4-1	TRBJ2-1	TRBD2	TGCGCCAGCAGCCACTTTTTGGCTAGCGGGTCTTACAATGAGCAGTTCTTC	CASSHFLASGSYNEQFF
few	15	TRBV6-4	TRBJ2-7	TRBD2	TGTGCCAGCAGTGTTGAAGCGGGAGAGTACTACGAGCAGTACTTC	CASSVEAGEYYEQYF
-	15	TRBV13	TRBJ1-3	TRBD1	TGTGCCAGCAGAAAGGACAGGACCTCTGGAAACACCATATATTTT	CASRKDRTSGNTIYF
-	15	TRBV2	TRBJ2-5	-	TGTGCCAGCAGTCCTCGGGCAGGTGACCAAGAGACCCAGTACTTC	CASSPRAGDQETQYF
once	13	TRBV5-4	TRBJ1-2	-	TGTGCCAGCAGCTTGGCAATCGGGGATGGCTACACCTTC	CASSLAIGDGYTF